This TCR beta chain was recorded in a study of T cells in localized non-small cell lung cancer. Libraries were prepared by immunoSEQ multiplex PCR; TCRdb keeps only in-frame clonotypes and omits some of them. The profile shows tens of thousands of clones, roughly 80% of them singletons. The ends lost 2 bases at V and 1 base at J; junction bases unmatched: 4. The V gene's germline CDR1 is SGDLS and CDR2 YYNGEE. The CDR3 runs 15 residues. The sequence was collected from a man between 40 and 69 years old with stage II lung adenocarcinoma. The sample here was PBMCs, taken before any cancer treatment. This chain connects TRBV9 to TRBJ1-1; 8 bases are a match to TRBD1. The CDR3 reads CASSVSGQANTEAFF. CDR3 DNA sequence: TGTGCCAGCAGCGTTTCGGGACAGGCGAACACTGAAGCTTTCTTT. The whole variable domain, filled in from reference TRBV9 and TRBJ1-1, reads DSGVTQTPKHLITATGQRVTLRCSPRSGDLSVYWYQQSLDQGLQFLIQYYNGEERAKGNILERFSAQQFPDLHSELNLSSLELGDSALYFCASSVSGQANTEAFFGQGTRLTVV.